Listed below are T cell receptor beta chains from one sample, sequenced in a study of blood T cells in healthy people across ages. MiXCR was run by TCRdb on the 5' RACE reads, yielding one entry per CDR3 protein. Of some 760,000 distinct CDR3 sequences listed, around 25% were seen once; the top ten hold 8% to 10%. This sample was also put to use in a study of T cells of mothers and their children.

The material sequenced was blood. The receptor set was obtained from a boy younger than 18 in good health. Each CDR3 is given with its conserved first and last residue. The D gene is left open where the match is weak. Size is stated for part of the rows, as once, few or many counts, or as a class when the clone is expanded.

D gene: TRBD2; J gene: TRBJ2-3; clone size: NA; V gene: TRBV20-1; CDR3 DNA: TGCAGTGCTAGAGATGGGCGGGAGAGCACAGATACGCAGTATTTT; CDR3 protein: CSARDGRESTDTQYF
D gene: NA; J gene: TRBJ2-1; clone size: few; V gene: TRBV27; CDR3 DNA: TGTGCCAGCAACATGATAAGGAGGCGCTCAGGGTCATCCTACAATGAGCAGTTCTTC; CDR3 protein: CASNMIRRRSGSSYNEQFF
D gene: NA; J gene: TRBJ2-3; clone size: few; V gene: TRBV9; CDR3 DNA: TGTACCAGCAGCGGCGGGGGCGGTAGCACAGATACGCAGTATTTT; CDR3 protein: CTSSGGGGSTDTQYF
D gene: NA; J gene: TRBJ1-2; clone size: NA; V gene: TRBV7-9; CDR3 DNA: TGTGCCAGCAGACCGCAGCTCATTCAACACTATGGCTACACCTTC; CDR3 protein: CASRPQLIQHYGYTF
D gene: NA; J gene: TRBJ1-1; clone size: NA; V gene: TRBV7-9; CDR3 DNA: TGTGCCAGCAGCTTAGCCGGGCCCACTGAAGCTTTCTTT; CDR3 protein: CASSLAGPTEAFF
D gene: NA; J gene: TRBJ1-1; clone size: many; V gene: TRBV12-3/TRBV12-4; CDR3 DNA: TGTGCCAGCAGTTTAGAGGATTACACTGAAGCTTTCTTT; CDR3 protein: CASSLEDYTEAFF
D gene: TRBD2; J gene: TRBJ2-6; clone size: NA; V gene: TRBV6-5; CDR3 DNA: TGTGCCAGCAGTTACTCCCTAGCGGGGGCTGGGGCCAACGTCCTGACTTTC; CDR3 protein: CASSYSLAGAGANVLTF
D gene: TRBD1; J gene: TRBJ1-1; clone size: NA; V gene: TRBV29-1; CDR3 DNA: TGCAGCGGGGAAACAGGGGCGGGAGCTTTCTTT; CDR3 protein: CSGETGAGAFF
D gene: NA; J gene: TRBJ2-1; clone size: few; V gene: TRBV29-1; CDR3 DNA: TGCAGCGTTGTGTTTCGGGACGGGCGCTCCTACAATGAGCAGTTCTTC; CDR3 protein: CSVVFRDGRSYNEQFF
D gene: TRBD2; J gene: TRBJ2-1; clone size: NA; V gene: TRBV3-1; CDR3 DNA: TGTGCCAGCAGCCCCGGGACTAGCGGGAGGGATGAGCAGTTCTTC; CDR3 protein: CASSPGTSGRDEQFF
D gene: NA; J gene: TRBJ2-1; clone size: few; V gene: TRBV5-1; CDR3 DNA: TGCGCCAGCGGGAATAGCGACTACAATGAGCAGTTCTTC; CDR3 protein: CASGNSDYNEQFF
D gene: NA; J gene: TRBJ2-7; clone size: NA; V gene: TRBV29-1; CDR3 DNA: TGCAGCGTTGTTGTTCAGGAGCCACAATACGAGCAGTACTTC; CDR3 protein: CSVVVQEPQYEQYF
D gene: NA; J gene: TRBJ2-2; clone size: few; V gene: TRBV29-1; CDR3 DNA: TGCAGCGTGGAGGGGGCAGCGGGCGGGGAGCTGTTTTTT; CDR3 protein: CSVEGAAGGELFF
D gene: NA; J gene: TRBJ2-1; clone size: few; V gene: TRBV6-5; CDR3 DNA: TGTGCCAGCAGACGACTCAATGAGCAGTTCTTC; CDR3 protein: CASRRLNEQFF
D gene: NA; J gene: TRBJ2-1; clone size: once; V gene: TRBV3-1; CDR3 DNA: TGTGCCAGCAGCCGCACGGGTGAGCAGTTCTTC; CDR3 protein: CASSRTGEQFF
D gene: NA; J gene: TRBJ1-4; clone size: few; V gene: TRBV9; CDR3 DNA: TGTGCCAGCAGCGTAGCGTCGGGCAGTAATGAAAAACTGTTTTTT; CDR3 protein: CASSVASGSNEKLFF
D gene: NA; J gene: TRBJ1-2; clone size: NA; V gene: TRBV29-1; CDR3 DNA: TGCAGCGTCCTGGACAGTCTCTGGGGCTACACCTTC; CDR3 protein: CSVLDSLWGYTF
D gene: NA; J gene: TRBJ2-1; clone size: few; V gene: TRBV5-1; CDR3 DNA: TGCGCCAGCAGCTTGGCCTATGGATCCGATGAGCAGTTCTTC; CDR3 protein: CASSLAYGSDEQFF
D gene: TRBD2; J gene: TRBJ2-1; clone size: few; V gene: TRBV20-1; CDR3 DNA: TGCAGTGCATTACCCAGCGGGAGGACCAATGAGCAGTTCTTC; CDR3 protein: CSALPSGRTNEQFF
D gene: NA; J gene: TRBJ2-2; clone size: few; V gene: TRBV21-1; CDR3 DNA: TGTGCCAGCAGATACAGGTCGAACACCGGGGAGCTGTTTTTT; CDR3 protein: CASRYRSNTGELFF
D gene: NA; J gene: TRBJ2-3; clone size: once; V gene: TRBV7-2; CDR3 DNA: TGTGCCAGCAGCCTAGACAGGACTACTAGCACAGATACGCAGTATTTT; CDR3 protein: CASSLDRTTSTDTQYF
D gene: NA; J gene: TRBJ2-4; clone size: few; V gene: TRBV18; CDR3 DNA: TGTGCCAGCTCACCACAAGCAGAATTAGCCAAAAACATTCAGTACTTC; CDR3 protein: CASSPQAELAKNIQYF
D gene: NA; J gene: TRBJ1-4; clone size: NA; V gene: TRBV20-1; CDR3 DNA: TGCAGTGCCGGCGAGGGAACGGGGTTAGGAGAAAAACTGTTTTTT; CDR3 protein: CSAGEGTGLGEKLFF
D gene: TRBD2; J gene: TRBJ2-7; clone size: NA; V gene: TRBV7-9; CDR3 DNA: TGTGCCAGCGGCCTTAGCGGGAGCAATGGCGAGCAGTACTTC; CDR3 protein: CASGLSGSNGEQYF
D gene: TRBD2; J gene: TRBJ2-1; clone size: NA; V gene: TRBV6-5; CDR3 DNA: TGTGCCAGCAGTCCCGGGAGGTCCACCTACAATGAGCAGTTCTTC; CDR3 protein: CASSPGRSTYNEQFF
D gene: TRBD1; J gene: TRBJ1-2; clone size: NA; V gene: TRBV5-1; CDR3 DNA: TGCGCCAGCAGCCCGGGACAGGGACCTAACTATGGCTACACCTTC; CDR3 protein: CASSPGQGPNYGYTF
D gene: NA; J gene: TRBJ2-1; clone size: NA; V gene: TRBV20-1; CDR3 DNA: TGCAGTGCTAGGGTCCGGGACAATGAGCTGTTCTTC; CDR3 protein: CSARVRDNELFF
D gene: NA; J gene: TRBJ2-7; clone size: few; V gene: TRBV11-2; CDR3 DNA: TGTGCCAGCAGCCTACCCCCGGACGCGTCCTACGAGCAGTACTTC; CDR3 protein: CASSLPPDASYEQYF
D gene: NA; J gene: TRBJ2-1; clone size: NA; V gene: TRBV7-8; CDR3 DNA: TGTGCCAGCAGCCCAGAGGGCCCGACCTCCTACAATGAGCAGTTCTTC; CDR3 protein: CASSPEGPTSYNEQFF
D gene: TRBD1; J gene: TRBJ2-7; clone size: NA; V gene: TRBV12-3/TRBV12-4; CDR3 DNA: TGTGCCAGCAGTTTTACAGGGGCCCCTAAGGGTCACGAGCAGTACTTC; CDR3 protein: CASSFTGAPKGHEQYF
D gene: TRBD1; J gene: TRBJ2-1; clone size: few; V gene: TRBV5-1; CDR3 DNA: TGCGCCAGCAGCGAGCTTCTGGGACAGAGTTACAATGAGCAGTTCTTC; CDR3 protein: CASSELLGQSYNEQFF
D gene: NA; J gene: TRBJ2-1; clone size: NA; V gene: TRBV4-2; CDR3 DNA: TGTGCCAGCAGCCAAGAACAGGCCCGTTCCTACAATGAGCAGTTCTTC; CDR3 protein: CASSQEQARSYNEQFF
D gene: NA; J gene: TRBJ1-3; clone size: NA; V gene: TRBV19; CDR3 DNA: TGTGCCAGTAAAAAGAGGTCAGGGGTCTCTAGAAACACCATATATTTT; CDR3 protein: CASKKRSGVSRNTIYF
D gene: TRBD2; J gene: TRBJ2-7; clone size: few; V gene: TRBV7-9; CDR3 DNA: TGTGCCAGCAGCTTAGGGAGCGGGAGCAGCGAGCAGTACTTC; CDR3 protein: CASSLGSGSSEQYF
D gene: NA; J gene: TRBJ2-3; clone size: NA; V gene: TRBV9; CDR3 DNA: TGTGCCAGCAGCGTCAGTGATTACACAGATACGCAGTATTTT; CDR3 protein: CASSVSDYTDTQYF
D gene: NA; J gene: TRBJ2-2; clone size: NA; V gene: TRBV4-1; CDR3 DNA: TGCGCCAGCAGCCAAGATGGGGCGGATGGGGGGGAGCTGTTTTTT; CDR3 protein: CASSQDGADGGELFF
D gene: NA; J gene: TRBJ2-7; clone size: NA; V gene: TRBV25-1; CDR3 DNA: TGTGCCAGCAGCTTCGGACTGCCGAGCTCCTACGAGCAGTACTTC; CDR3 protein: CASSFGLPSSYEQYF
D gene: NA; J gene: TRBJ2-3; clone size: NA; V gene: TRBV5-1; CDR3 DNA: TGCGCCAGCAGCTCCCGGACAGAGTCTAGCACAGATACGCAGTATTTT; CDR3 protein: CASSSRTESSTDTQYF
D gene: NA; J gene: TRBJ2-7; clone size: NA; V gene: TRBV5-6; CDR3 DNA: TGTGCCAGCAGCAGCCTCCCAAAGCCCGAGTACGAGCAGTACTTC; CDR3 protein: CASSSLPKPEYEQYF
D gene: TRBD2; J gene: TRBJ2-7; clone size: NA; V gene: TRBV20-1; CDR3 DNA: TGCAGTGCTAGGGCCCCCGGGACTAGCGGACTTTACGAGCAGTACTTC; CDR3 protein: CSARAPGTSGLYEQYF
D gene: NA; J gene: TRBJ2-7; clone size: NA; V gene: TRBV7-2; CDR3 DNA: TGTGCCAGCCAGGACGCGGCAGGACAGTACGAGCAGTACTTC; CDR3 protein: CASQDAAGQYEQYF
D gene: NA; J gene: TRBJ2-3; clone size: few; V gene: TRBV5-5; CDR3 DNA: TGTGCCAGCAGCAAACAGCCAGATACGCAGTATTTT; CDR3 protein: CASSKQPDTQYF
D gene: NA; J gene: TRBJ2-5; clone size: NA; V gene: TRBV4-1; CDR3 DNA: TGCGCCAGCAGCCAAGAGGCCGGGATTGAGACCCAGTACTTC; CDR3 protein: CASSQEAGIETQYF
D gene: NA; J gene: TRBJ2-3; clone size: NA; V gene: TRBV7-9; CDR3 DNA: TGTGCCAGCAGCTTATGGGCCCGCACAGATACGCAGTATTTT; CDR3 protein: CASSLWARTDTQYF
D gene: TRBD2; J gene: TRBJ2-7; clone size: NA; V gene: TRBV12-3/TRBV12-4; CDR3 DNA: TGTGCCAGCAGTTTAAGTAGCGGGAGGCATACCTACGAGCAGTACTTC; CDR3 protein: CASSLSSGRHTYEQYF
D gene: NA; J gene: TRBJ1-4; clone size: NA; V gene: TRBV3-1; CDR3 DNA: TGTGCCAGCAGCCAACTTGGGGTAAAACTGTTTTTT; CDR3 protein: CASSQLGVKLFF
D gene: NA; J gene: TRBJ1-1; clone size: NA; V gene: TRBV6-5; CDR3 DNA: TGTGCCAGCAACCAATTTGGTGCAGAATTGGGATCGGAAGCTTTCTTT; CDR3 protein: CASNQFGAELGSEAFF
D gene: NA; J gene: TRBJ2-7; clone size: few; V gene: TRBV5-6; CDR3 DNA: TGTGCCAGCAGCTTGTTATCTTCTCAGGAGATTGTCGACGAGCAGTACTTC; CDR3 protein: CASSLLSSQEIVDEQYF
D gene: NA; J gene: TRBJ2-1; clone size: few; V gene: TRBV7-2; CDR3 DNA: TGTGCCAGCAGCTTCAGTGGAAGGAATGAGCAGTTCTTC; CDR3 protein: CASSFSGRNEQFF
D gene: TRBD1; J gene: TRBJ2-2; clone size: NA; V gene: TRBV5-1; CDR3 DNA: TGCGCCAGCAGCCCCAGACAGGGGGATAGCGGGGAGCTGTTTTTT; CDR3 protein: CASSPRQGDSGELFF
D gene: TRBD1; J gene: TRBJ2-4; clone size: many; V gene: TRBV29-1; CDR3 DNA: TGCAGCGTGGGGACAGGGAACATTCAGTACTTC; CDR3 protein: CSVGTGNIQYF
D gene: NA; J gene: TRBJ1-4; clone size: few; V gene: TRBV5-1; CDR3 DNA: TGCGCCTGCAGTCGGCAGGACGGGGGGTATAATGAAAAACTGTTTTTT; CDR3 protein: CACSRQDGGYNEKLFF
D gene: NA; J gene: TRBJ2-2; clone size: once; V gene: TRBV29-1; CDR3 DNA: TGCAGCGTTGCTGGGGCGAACACCGGGGAGCTGTTTTTT; CDR3 protein: CSVAGANTGELFF
D gene: NA; J gene: TRBJ2-3; clone size: NA; V gene: TRBV28; CDR3 DNA: TGTGCCAGCAGCTCTCTCCCGTACGGGCCCACAGATACGCAGTATTTT; CDR3 protein: CASSSLPYGPTDTQYF
D gene: TRBD1; J gene: TRBJ1-5; clone size: NA; V gene: TRBV20-1; CDR3 DNA: TGCAGTGCTACGGGACAGTCTATGAGCCTCGGTCAGCCCCAGCATTTT; CDR3 protein: CSATGQSMSLGQPQHF
D gene: TRBD1; J gene: TRBJ2-2; clone size: few; V gene: TRBV15; CDR3 DNA: TGTGCCACCAGCAGAGAATTGGGACAGCTCTACACCGGGGAGCTGTTTTTT; CDR3 protein: CATSRELGQLYTGELFF
D gene: TRBD1; J gene: TRBJ1-1; clone size: NA; V gene: TRBV12-3/TRBV12-4; CDR3 DNA: TGTGCCAGCAGAGCTAGACAGGGGGCGCATCCTGAAGCTTTCTTT; CDR3 protein: CASRARQGAHPEAFF
D gene: TRBD2; J gene: TRBJ2-3; clone size: few; V gene: TRBV20-1; CDR3 DNA: TGCAGTGCTAGAGATCTCGGGACTAGCGGGAGCAACACAGATACGCAGTATTTT; CDR3 protein: CSARDLGTSGSNTDTQYF
D gene: NA; J gene: TRBJ1-5; clone size: few; V gene: TRBV20-1; CDR3 DNA: TGCAGTGCAAGACAGGCACACACAGATACGCAGCATTTT; CDR3 protein: CSARQAHTDTQHF
D gene: TRBD1; J gene: TRBJ2-5; clone size: NA; V gene: TRBV7-8; CDR3 DNA: TGTGCCAGCAGTACGGCGACAGGGCAGGGGGAGACCCAGTACTTC; CDR3 protein: CASSTATGQGETQYF